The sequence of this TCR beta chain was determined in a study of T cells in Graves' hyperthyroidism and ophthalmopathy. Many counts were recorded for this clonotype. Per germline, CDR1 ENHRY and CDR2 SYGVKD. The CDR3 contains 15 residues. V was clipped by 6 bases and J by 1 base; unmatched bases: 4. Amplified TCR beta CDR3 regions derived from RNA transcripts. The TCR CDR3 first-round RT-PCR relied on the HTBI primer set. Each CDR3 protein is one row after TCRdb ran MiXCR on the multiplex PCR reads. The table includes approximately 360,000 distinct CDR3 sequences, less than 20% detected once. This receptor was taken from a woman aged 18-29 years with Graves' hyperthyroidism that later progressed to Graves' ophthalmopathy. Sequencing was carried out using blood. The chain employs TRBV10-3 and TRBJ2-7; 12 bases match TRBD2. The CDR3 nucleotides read TGTGCCATCAGCGAAACTAGCGGGAGGTCCTACGAGCAGTACTTC. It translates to CAISETSGRSYEQYF.